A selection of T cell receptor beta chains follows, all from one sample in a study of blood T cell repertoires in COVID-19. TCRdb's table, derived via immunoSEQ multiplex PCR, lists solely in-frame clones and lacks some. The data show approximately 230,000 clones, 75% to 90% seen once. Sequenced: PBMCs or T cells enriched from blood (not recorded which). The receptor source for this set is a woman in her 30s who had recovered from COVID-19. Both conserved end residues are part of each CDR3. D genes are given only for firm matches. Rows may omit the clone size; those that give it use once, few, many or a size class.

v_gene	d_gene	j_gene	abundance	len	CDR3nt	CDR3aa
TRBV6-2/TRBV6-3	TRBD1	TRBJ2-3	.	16	TGTGCCAGCAGTTGGAGTAGGGGACAGGGGTCAGATACGCAGTATTTT	CASSWSRGQGSDTQYF
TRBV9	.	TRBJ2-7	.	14	TGTGCCAGCAGCGTGACGACCTCGGGGGACGAGCAGTACTTC	CASSVTTSGDEQYF
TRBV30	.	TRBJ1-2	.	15	TGTGCCTGGAGTCCTCGCCCGGACTCTAACTATGGCTACACCTTC	CAWSPRPDSNYGYTF
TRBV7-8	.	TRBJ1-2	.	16	TGTGCCAGCAGCTTATACCTTCGGTCCGGGGAGTATGGCTACACCTTC	CASSLYLRSGEYGYTF
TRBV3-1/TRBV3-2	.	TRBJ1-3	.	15	TGTGCCAGCAGCTACGTAAGCCACTCTGGAAACACCATATATTTT	CASSYVSHSGNTIYF
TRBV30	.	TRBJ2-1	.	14	TGTGCCTGGGGGGAGGAGACATATTACAATGAGCAGTTCTTC	CAWGEETYYNEQFF
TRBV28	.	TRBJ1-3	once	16	TGTGCCAGCAGTTTACGTCGATCGGGGGCTGGAAACACCATATATTTT	CASSLRRSGAGNTIYF
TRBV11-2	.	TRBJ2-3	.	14	TGTGCCAGCAGCGACTCCCCGGCCGCAGATACGCAGTATTTT	CASSDSPAADTQYF
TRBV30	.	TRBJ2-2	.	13	TGTGCCTGGAGCGCGACGGGCACCGGGGAGCTGTTTTTT	CAWSATGTGELFF
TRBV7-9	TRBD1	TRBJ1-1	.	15	TGTGCCAGCAGCTTCCAGGGGGCCGGGAACACTGAAGCTTTCTTT	CASSFQGAGNTEAFF
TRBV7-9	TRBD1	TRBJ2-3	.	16	TGTGCCAGCAGCCCCGCGGACAGGGGAGCCACAGATACGCAGTATTTT	CASSPADRGATDTQYF
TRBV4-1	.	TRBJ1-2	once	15	TGCGCCAGCAGCCCATCAGGGGCCATTGTTGGGGGCTACACCTTC	CASSPSGAIVGGYTF
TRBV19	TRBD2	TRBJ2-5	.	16	TGTGCCAGTAGTATCGGGGGAGCAGCGGGGGGTGAGACCCAGTACTTC	CASSIGGAAGGETQYF
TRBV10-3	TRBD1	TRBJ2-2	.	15	TGTGCCGCTCGCCTGGGGACAGGGAACACCGGGGAGCTGTTTTTT	CAARLGTGNTGELFF
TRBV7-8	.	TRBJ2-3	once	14	TGTGCCAGCAGCCCTACAGCCAGCACAGATACGCAGTATTTT	CASSPTASTDTQYF
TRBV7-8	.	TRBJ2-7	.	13	TGTGCCAGCAGCTTAGCGCAGGGGCGGGAGCAGTACTTC	CASSLAQGREQYF
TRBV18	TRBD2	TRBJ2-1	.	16	TGTGCCAGCTCACCTAGGACTAGCCTGTCCTACAATGAGCAGTTCTTC	CASSPRTSLSYNEQFF
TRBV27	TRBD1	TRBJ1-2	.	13	TGTGCCAGCAGCATCACAGGGGAATATGGCTACACCTTC	CASSITGEYGYTF
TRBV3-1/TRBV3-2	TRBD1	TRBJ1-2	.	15	TGTGCCAGCAGCCAAGGACAGGGGGCTGGATATGGCTACACCTTC	CASSQGQGAGYGYTF
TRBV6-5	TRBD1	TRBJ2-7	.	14	TGTGCCAGCAGTCCGGGACAGCAAGCCTACGAGCAGTACTTC	CASSPGQQAYEQYF
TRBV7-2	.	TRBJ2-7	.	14	TGTGCCAGCAGCGGGACAACTGACTCCTACGAGCAGTACTTC	CASSGTTDSYEQYF
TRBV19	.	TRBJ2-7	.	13	TGTGCCAGTAGTGACAGACTGGGCTACGAGCAGTACTTC	CASSDRLGYEQYF
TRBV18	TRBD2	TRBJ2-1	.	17	TGTGCCAGCTCACCTCCGTCGAGCGGGGTTACCTACAATGAGCAGTTCTTC	CASSPPSSGVTYNEQFF
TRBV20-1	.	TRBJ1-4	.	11	TGCAGTGCTAGTTGGCCGCAAAAACTGTTTTTT	CSASWPQKLFF
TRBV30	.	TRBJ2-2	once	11	TGTGCCTGGGCAGGTGCCGGGGAGCTGTTTTTT	CAWAGAGELFF
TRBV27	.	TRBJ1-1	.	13	TGTGCCAGCAGTTTATCGATCGAGGGAGAAGCTTTCTTT	CASSLSIEGEAFF
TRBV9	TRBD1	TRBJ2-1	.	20	TGTGCCAGCAGCCAGACCACCGGGACAGGGGGTTCCCGCTCCTACAATGAGCAGTTCTTC	CASSQTTGTGGSRSYNEQFF
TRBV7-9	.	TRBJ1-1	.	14	TGTGCCAGCAGCTTGGGGCCTGTTAACACTGAAGCTTTCTTT	CASSLGPVNTEAFF
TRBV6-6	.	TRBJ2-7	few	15	TGTGCCAGCACCGATCCCGCTAGGAGCTCCTACGAGCAGTACTTC	CASTDPARSSYEQYF
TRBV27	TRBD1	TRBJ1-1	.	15	TGTGCCAGCAGTTTATCAAGACAGGGGTTCACTGAAGCTTTCTTT	CASSLSRQGFTEAFF
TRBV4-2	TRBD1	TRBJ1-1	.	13	TGTGCCAGCAGCCAAGACAGGGGGCGCGTAGCTTTCTTT	CASSQDRGRVAFF
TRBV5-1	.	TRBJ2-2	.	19	TGCGCCAGCAGCATATTCCTAACAGGGACCGTTTTGGACACCGGGGAGCTGTTTTTT	CASSIFLTGTVLDTGELFF
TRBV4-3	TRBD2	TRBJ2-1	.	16	TGCGCCAGCAGCCAAGTAAGGACTAGCGGGAGGGATGAGCAGTTCTTC	CASSQVRTSGRDEQFF
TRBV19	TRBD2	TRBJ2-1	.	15	TGTGCCAGTAGTACCCGACTAGCGGGAGACAATGAGCAGTTCTTC	CASSTRLAGDNEQFF
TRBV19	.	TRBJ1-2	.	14	TGTGCCAGTAGCGTCAGCGTCGATGCCTATGGCTACACCTTC	CASSVSVDAYGYTF
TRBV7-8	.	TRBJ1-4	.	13	TGTGCCAGCAGAGACAGGCCTCGCGAAAAACTGTTTTTT	CASRDRPREKLFF
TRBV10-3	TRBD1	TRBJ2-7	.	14	TGTGCCATCAGGGGACAGGGGAGCTCCTACGAGCAGTACTTC	CAIRGQGSSYEQYF
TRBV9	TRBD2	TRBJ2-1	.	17	TGTGCCAGCAGTACAGGGACTAGCGGGAAGCTGGCCCATGAGCAGTTCTTC	CASSTGTSGKLAHEQFF
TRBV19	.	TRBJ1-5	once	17	TGTGCCAGTAGTATCTTGGACAGAATACGGGAAAATCAGCCCCAGCATTTT	CASSILDRIRENQPQHF
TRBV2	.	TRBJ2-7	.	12	TGTGCCAGCAGTGAAGCGAGCTTATCGTGGTACTTC	CASSEASLSWYF
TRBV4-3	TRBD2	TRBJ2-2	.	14	TGCGCCAGCAGCCGTGGACTAGGGCCCGGGGAGCTGTTTTTT	CASSRGLGPGELFF